This T cell receptor beta chain was identified during a study of graft-versus-host responses after intestinal transplantation. Study background: As for transplant type, recipients had multivisceral, liver-intestinal, or isolated intestinal grafts. Tacrolimus plus steroids were given to all recipients for two to three years, preceded by anti-thymocyte globulin induction.

Concerning this clone: Its antigen remains unidentified.

Libraries were prepared by immunoSEQ multiplex PCR; TCRdb keeps only in-frame clonotypes and omits some of them. The sample contains 90,000 to 100,000 clones, approximately 85% of which appear only once. This CDR3 has 15 amino acids. V was cut by 3 bases and J by 2 bases, with 15 bases left in between. CDR1 and CDR2 from the germline V gene are SGHDT and YYEEEE. Study-level findings and limits: Individuals who had graft-donor T cell macrochimerism had allografts that showed high graft-versus-host to host-versus-graft clonal ratios. An association linked early post-transplant HvG declines with peak circulating GvH clone levels.

This specimen was PBMCs, taken 255 days after intestinal transplant. The V and J genes are TRBV5-6 and TRBJ2-7; D is possibly TRBD1 or TRBD2 (5 bases each). This clonotype was sampled from a human patient who received an intestinal transplant, so some T cells may come from the graft donor. CDR3 residues: CASSYPGQGAYEQYF. In nucleotides, the CDR3 is TGTGCCAGCAGCTACCCCGGTCAGGGAGCCTACGAGCAGTACTTC.